The clone carrying this TCR beta chain was counted ten times or more. Its target is not known. MiXCR was run by TCRdb on the PCR reads, yielding one entry per CDR3 protein. The sample comprises over 600,000 distinct CDR3 sequences, nearly 20% of which are singletons, and 0.85% to 0.9% rests with the top ten. These data come from a study of molecular identifiers for immune sequencing clone quantification. Study as a whole: The replicate experiment used RNA from 20,000 or 100,000 naive CD8 cells. This RNA was split into five aliquots, and four of them were sequenced.

Broader study findings: A single cell's spiked Jurkat TCR RNA was reportedly detectable among roughly 1 million naive cells.

The sequencing sample was made of naive CD8+ T cells from blood, with Jurkat cell RNA spiked in. The subset is: FACS-sorted CD8+CD4-CCR7+CD45RA+ naive T cells. This receptor was taken from a human donor in good health. Some libraries in this study had Jurkat cell RNA spiked in.

CDR3 residues: CASSPWADTQYF. CDR3 bases: TGTGCCAGCAGTCCCTGGGCAGATACGCAGTATTTT. The chain recombines TRBV28 with TRBJ2-3; D gene unclear. Germline loops: CDR1 MDHEN, CDR2 SYDVKM. The V end lost 5 bases, the J end lost 4 bases, and 7 bases lay between the germline ends. This CDR3 region has 12 residues.